These 23 T cell receptor beta chains came from one sample sequenced in a study of PD-1 blockade in classical Hodgkin lymphoma. The time point: cycle 4 day 1 (C4D1), after less than 7 weeks of nivolumab. After autologous stem cell transplantation all patients relapsed, and prior brentuximab vedotin exposure differed between cohorts. TCRdb keeps only in-frame clones here, not all; method: immunoSEQ multiplex PCR. The sample shows some 50,000 clones, approximately 76% of them seen only once. Source: peripheral blood mononuclear cells (PBMCs), taken before the fourth cycle of nivolumab. The receptors were gathered from a human donor with classical Hodgkin lymphoma.

This clone was seen more than once but under ten times. The CDR3 sequence is CASSLEGAEDTQYF. DNA of the CDR3: TGCGCCAGCAGCTTGGAAGGGGCGGAAGATACGCAGTATTTT. The chain links TRBV5-1 to TRBJ2-3; a weak D match, TRBD1 (5 bases). The germline V and J ends were trimmed by 0 bases and 5 bases, with 10 bases remaining between them. The germline V gene encodes CDR1 SGHRS and CDR2 YFSETQ. The CDR3 runs to 14 residues.

Worth noting for this clone: In the same sample, other DNA sequences code for this CDR3. V gene TRBV2 combines with J gene TRBJ2-1; TRBD2 matches 9 bases. The trim removed 4 bases at V and 1 base at J, leaving 2 bases unmatched. The CDR3 consists of 15 residues. The V gene's germline CDR1 is SNHLY and CDR2 FYNNEI. The CDR3 protein is CASSVAGGSYNEQFF. The CDR3 DNA follows: TGTGCCAGCAGTGTTGCGGGAGGGTCCTACAATGAGCAGTTCTTC.

This rearrangement joins TRBV4-3 to TRBJ2-3, with a weak D call TRBD1 (6 bases). The V end lost 4 bases, the J end lost 1 base, and 6 bases lay between the germline ends. The CDR3 consists of 13 residues. Germline CDR1 reads LGHNA; CDR2 reads YSLEER. Written as DNA, the CDR3 is TGCGCCAGCAGCCGGACAGGCACAGATACGCAGTATTTT. This sequence encodes CASSRTGTDTQYF.

The table lists this clone with many counts. J is TRBJ2-7 and V is TRBV6-5; 12 bases fit TRBD2. CDR1 is MNHEY, CDR2 SVGAGI, per germline. Losses at the gene ends were 0 bases for V and 4 bases for J; bases not matched to a gene: 1. The CDR3 extends over 15 amino acids. CDR3 nucleotide sequence: TGTGCCAGCAGTTACTCACTAGCGGGAGGTTACGAGCAGTACTTC. It encodes CASSYSLAGGYEQYF.

This rearrangement joins TRBV19 to TRBJ2-1; D is undetermined. V lost 6 bases and J lost 4, with 4 bases in between. This CDR3 is 11 amino acids long. Germline V gene data show CDR1 as LNHDA and CDR2 as SQIVND (reference sequence). The CDR3 loop reads CASRSYNEQFF. The CDR3 DNA reads as TGTGCCAGTAGAAGTTACAATGAGCAGTTCTTC.

In this sample, this clone turned up a few times. This chain links TRBV10-1 with TRBJ2-1; TRBD2 aligns across 12 bases. The germline gives CDR1 WNHNN, CDR2 SYGVQD (reference sequence). Losses at the gene ends were 4 bases for V and 9 bases for J; bases not matched to a gene: 7. There are 15 residues in the CDR3. CDR3 coding DNA: TGCGCCAGCAGTGGGCCGACTAGCGGGAGAGGTGAGCAGTTCTTC. Translation: CASSGPTSGRGEQFF.

Remarks on this clone: The junction departs from the called germline gene at one end, perhaps through a read error. This chain links TRBV7-7 with TRBJ2-5, with 7 nucleotides matching TRBD1. The CDR3 has 14 residues. Germline values: CDR1 SSHAT, CDR2 FNYEAQ (reference sequence). The CDR3 sequence is CASSLGGYQETQYF. The CDR3 region has the DNA TGTGCTAGCAGCTTAGGGGGCTACCAAGAGACCCAGTACTTC.

The CDR3 bases are TGTGCCAGCAGCTCGGGGGGCAGTTTCACAGATACGCAGTATTTT. Residues: CASSSGGSFTDTQYF. This chain uses TRBV13 with TRBJ2-3; a weak D match, TRBD2 (7 bases). V was trimmed by 4 bases and J by 2 bases, leaving 13 bases between them. The germline V gene encodes CDR1 PRHDT and CDR2 FYEKMQ (reference sequence). This CDR3 region has 15 residues.

The chain couples TRBV10-3 to TRBJ2-7; TRBD1 aligns across 9 bases. The V and J ends lost 11 bases and 2 bases, in that order; junction bases with no gene match: 10. The CDR3 runs 14 residues. Germline V gives CDR1 ENHRY, CDR2 SYGVKD. CDR3 bases: TGTGCCGCTTGCCGGGACAGGGACACCTACGAGCAGTACTTC. Amino acid sequence: CAACRDRDTYEQYF.

This clone was seen only once. J is TRBJ2-7 and V is TRBV28; weak D call: TRBD1 (6 bases). Germline V gene sequence: CDR1 MDHEN, CDR2 SYDVKM. Deletions cut 5 bases from V and 3 bases from J, with 17 bases between. The CDR3 extends over 15 amino acids. The CDR3 DNA reads as TGTGCCAGCAGTATCGCTGGGCAGGGGCGCTACGAGCAGTACTTC. Its translation is CASSIAGQGRYEQYF.

This clone was seen a handful of times. The J gene is TRBJ2-1, the V gene TRBV13; maybe TRBD2 (5 bases). This CDR3 is 18 amino acids long. Trimming took off 4 bases at V and 10 bases at J, with 29 bases between the two ends. Germline assignment: CDR1 PRHDT and CDR2 FYEKMQ (reference sequence). This CDR3 reads CASSYAYGKPHPRIEQFF. In DNA, the CDR3 is TGTGCCAGCAGCTATGCCTACGGGAAACCTCACCCACGAATCGAGCAGTTCTTC.

This clone was seen only a few times. The genes are TRBV20-1 and TRBJ1-2, with 12 bases identical to TRBD1. There are 11 residues in the CDR3. Per the germline V gene, CDR1 is DFQATT and CDR2 is SNEGSKA (reference sequence). V lost 5 bases, J lost 8 bases, and 0 bases stayed unmatched. The CDR3 bases are TGCAGTGCTGGGACAGGGGGCGGCTACACCTTC. Translation gives CSAGTGGGYTF.

The table lists this clone with a few counts. The V gene is TRBV18, the J gene TRBJ1-5; maybe TRBD1 (5 bases). Germline CDR1 is KGHSH and CDR2 is LQKENI. V was cut by 5 bases and J by 4 bases, with 12 bases left in between. The CDR3 length is 14 residues. DNA of the CDR3: TGTGCCAGCTCAACCAGGGTGGGGAATCAGCCCCAGCATTTT. It translates to CASSTRVGNQPQHF. Supplemented by reference TRBV18 and TRBJ1-5, the full variable domain reads NAGVMQNPRHLVRRRGQEARLRCSPMKGHSHVYWYRQLPEEGLKFMVYLQKENIIDESGMPKERFSAEFPKEGPSILRIQQVVRGDSAAYFCASSTRVGNQPQHFGDGTRLSIL.

The genes are TRBV6-1 and TRBJ1-5; D is ambiguous. The length of the CDR3 is 15 residues. Germline CDR1 and CDR2: MNHNS and SASEGT. V was trimmed by 6 bases and J by 3 bases, leaving 15 bases between them. The CDR3 here is CASSPPRRTNQPQHF. DNA of the CDR3: TGTGCCAGCAGCCCACCCCGGCGGACCAATCAGCCCCAGCATTTT.

This chain links TRBV9 with TRBJ1-3; possible D gene TRBD1, 6 bases. The CDR3 contains 15 residues. The germline CDR1 and CDR2 sequences are SGDLS and YYNGEE. The germline V and J ends were trimmed by 0 bases and 8 bases, with 15 bases remaining between them. The CDR3 region is CASSVGGGTQDTIYF. The CDR3 coding sequence is TGTGCCAGCAGCGTAGGAGGGGGAACCCAAGACACCATATATTTT.

The chain combines TRBV11-2 with TRBJ2-7; 8 nucleotides line up with TRBD1. The CDR3 has 14 amino acids. V trimming: 1 base; J trimming: 8 bases; junction bases outside the gene matches: 7. Germline V lookup: CDR1 SGHAT, CDR2 FQNNGV. CDR3 region: CASSLVRGLGQQYF. The CDR3 DNA reads as TGTGCCAGCAGCTTAGTCAGGGGGCTAGGGCAGCAGTACTTC.

This clone was seen just once. The gene calls are TRBV10-3 and TRBJ1-3; unclear D gene. Trimming removed 8 bases from V and 4 bases from J, with 12 bases in between. The CDR3 runs 13 residues. From germline, CDR1 is ENHRY and CDR2 SYGVKD. CDR3: CAIGMDHGNTIYF. Written as DNA, the CDR3 is TGTGCCATCGGAATGGACCACGGAAACACCATATATTTT.

The chain uses TRBV4-1 and TRBJ2-7, with TRBD1 matching 9 bases. With V trimmed by 4 bases and J by 2 bases, 3 bases remained unmatched. Germline V lookup: CDR1 MGHRA, CDR2 YSYEKL. This CDR3 region has 14 residues. CDR3 sequence: CASSPDRGAYEQYF. CDR3 bases: TGCGCCAGCAGCCCTGACAGGGGGGCCTACGAGCAGTACTTC.

This clone was found once. V and J are TRBV5-6 and TRBJ2-7, with 14 bases lining up with TRBD2. The CDR3 runs 16 residues. Looked up from germline, CDR1 is SGHDT and CDR2 is YYEEEE. V shed 2 bases, J shed 5 bases, and the junction held 6 bases outside the gene matches. The CDR3, as DNA: TGTGCCAGCAGCTTTGTCGGGACTAGCGGGAGTAACGAGCAGTACTTC. This sequence encodes CASSFVGTSGSNEQYF.

The chain is built from TRBV5-4 and TRBJ1-2; perhaps TRBD1 as D (6 bases). CDR3 length: 14 residues. CDR1 SGHNT and CDR2 YYREEE come from the germline V gene (reference sequence). V gave up 4 bases and J gave up 7 bases, with 17 bases separating them. CDR3 loop: CASSPSRGQFGYTF. Here the CDR3 DNA reads TGTGCCAGCAGCCCGAGTCGGGGGCAGTTTGGCTACACCTTC.

The sample holds one count of this clone. The V and J genes are TRBV7-9 and TRBJ1-1; TRBD1 matches 7 bases. Germline CDR1 is SEHNR and CDR2 is FQNEAQ (reference sequence). This CDR3 region has 16 residues. With V trimmed by 5 bases and J by 3 bases, 12 bases remained unmatched. The CDR3 here is CASSVDRVYTDTEAFF. The CDR3 DNA follows: TGTGCCAGCAGCGTCGACAGGGTTTATACGGACACTGAAGCTTTCTTT. Using reference TRBV7-9 and TRBJ1-1 for the parts outside the CDR3, the full variable domain is DTGVSQNPRHKITKRGQNVTFRCDPISEHNRLYWYRQTLGQGPEFLTYFQNEAQLEKSRLLSDRFSAERPKGSFSTLEIQRTEQGDSAMYLCASSVDRVYTDTEAFFGQGTRLTVV.

The J gene is TRBJ1-1, the V gene TRBV19; no definite D call. CDR1 and CDR2 (germline): LNHDA, SQIVND (reference sequence). This CDR3 comprises 14 residues. The germline V and J ends were trimmed by 6 bases and 1 base, with 12 bases remaining between them. The CDR3 protein is CASSPITKNTEAFF. CDR3 nucleotides: TGTGCCAGTAGCCCAATTACCAAGAACACTGAAGCTTTCTTT.

CDR3 in DNA: TGCGCCAGCAGCCAGCGCGGGAGGTACAATGAGCAGTTCTTC. It is translated as CASSQRGRYNEQFF. The chain carries TRBV4-1 and TRBJ2-1, with 8 bases aligning to TRBD2. Germline V lookup: CDR1 MGHRA, CDR2 YSYEKL. J was trimmed by 4 bases and V by 3 bases; bases with no gene match: 2. CDR3 length: 14 residues.